The clone carrying this T cell receptor (beta chain) was observed a handful of times. This sample was taken from a study of blood T cell repertoires in COVID-19. Study context: Samples of COVID-19 (acute and convalescent) were obtained from the United States, Italy and Spain.

Profiled with immunoSEQ multiplex PCR; TCRdb holds only in-frame clones, not every one. Of approximately 300,000 clones detected, roughly 90% appear once; the ten largest clones hold 6.8%. The material sequenced was peripheral blood. This TCR was recovered from a woman between 25 and 40 years old with COVID-19, enrolled during active disease.

The CDR3: CASSVSGAANTGELFF. As DNA, the CDR3 is TGCGCCAGCAGTGTTAGCGGGGCTGCGAACACCGGGGAGCTGTTTTTT. The rearrangement joins TRBV10-1 to TRBJ2-2, with 8 bases aligning to TRBD2. The CDR3 contains 16 residues. Trimming at V came to 4 bases and at J to 0 bases, leaving 4 bases not matched to a gene. The germline CDR1 and CDR2 sequences are WNHNN and SYGVQD (reference sequence).